The sequence of this TCR beta chain was determined in a study of siplizumab effects on memory and regulatory T cells. The study assayed 75,000 to 100,000 TCR templates per sample. Sequencing was performed with immunoSEQ multiplex PCR; in TCRdb, only in-frame clones are kept and a portion is missing. The sample gives 100,000 or so clones, 85% to 95% of which show up once; 1% to 1.5% is in the top ten. Study observations and caveats: There appeared to be greater diversity in naive T cells than in memory cells, and naive T cells seemed major contributors to the alloresponse. No naive or memory phenotype could be assigned to roughly 80-97% of proliferating clones.

V was cut by 6 bases and J by 10 bases, with 19 bases left in between. The CDR3 sequence is 13 residues long. Germline CDR1 is MNHEY and CDR2 is SMNVEV (reference sequence). Concerning this clone: Its antigen remains unknown.

The sequenced material came from non-Treg CD4+ T cells sorted from blood. The receptor comes from a human donor in good health. The chain uses TRBV27 and TRBJ2-7, with D uncertain. The CDR3 loop is CASRASRATLQYF. The CDR3 DNA is TGTGCCAGCAGGGCCAGTCGGGCCACCCTACAGTACTTC.